Shown below are 14 T cell receptor beta chains from a single sample sequenced in a study of blood T cell repertoires in COVID-19. Some clones are missing from TCRdb's copy, which holds only in-frame ones; the method was immunoSEQ multiplex PCR. The sample includes about 200,000 clones, 80% to 85% seen only once; the top ten take 7% to 9%. Sequenced input: PBMCs or T cells enriched from blood (not recorded which). The receptors stem from a man aged 35-49 years who had recovered from COVID-19.

The chain carries TRBV29-1 and TRBJ1-1, with D possibly matching TRBD1 (6 bases). The V end lost 6 bases, the J end lost 3 bases, and 8 bases lay between the germline ends. Germline lookup yields CDR1 SQVTM and CDR2 ANQGSEA. The CDR3 consists of 11 residues. The chain's CDR3 is CSVRQDTEAFF. In DNA form, the CDR3 reads TGCAGCGTCAGACAGGACACTGAAGCTTTCTTT.

The chain is built from TRBV2 and TRBJ1-2; D remains ambiguous. Germline CDR1 reads SNHLY; CDR2 reads FYNNEI. Trimming left V 5 bases short and J 8 bases short, with 12 bases between. There are 12 residues in the CDR3. CDR3 sequence reads: CASSLPPAGYTF. CDR3 coding DNA: TGTGCCAGCAGTTTACCCCCAGCGGGCTACACCTTC.

The chain uses TRBV4-1 and TRBJ1-6; D is possibly TRBD1 (6 bases). V was pared by 0 bases and J by 10 bases, with 13 bases between. The CDR3 length is 15 residues. The germline CDR1 and CDR2 sequences are MGHRA and YSYEKL. CDR3 residues: CASSQESGVSSPLHF. CDR3 nucleotides: TGCGCCAGCAGCCAAGAGTCAGGGGTCAGCTCACCCCTCCACTTT.

The rearrangement uses TRBV28 and TRBJ1-1; no clear D gene. Trimming shortened V by 2 bases and J by 1 base, and 11 bases separated the two germline ends. Germline-derived CDR1 and CDR2 are MDHEN and SYDVKM. This CDR3 is 15 amino acids long. In nucleotides, the CDR3 is TGTGCCAGCAGTTTAGTTTCGGGGTGGAACACTGAAGCTTTCTTT. It specifies CASSLVSGWNTEAFF.

The CDR3 bases are TGTGCCAGCAGCCATACAGGGGGCGTCACTGAAGCTTTCTTT. As protein: CASSHTGGVTEAFF. V gene TRBV3-1 (or the pseudogene TRBV3-2) combines with J gene TRBJ1-1; 9 bases fit TRBD1. Germline V gives CDR1 LGHDT, CDR2 YNNKEL (reference sequence). With V trimmed by 3 bases and J by 4 bases, 3 bases remained unmatched. The CDR3 covers 14 residues.

This chain links TRBV5-6 with TRBJ2-1, with D hard to call. The V end was cut by 2 bases, the J end by 5 bases, with 2 bases between. The CDR3 has 11 residues. From germline, CDR1 is SGHDT and CDR2 YYEEEE. Here the CDR3 DNA reads TGTGCCAGCAGCTTTAACAATGAGCAGTTCTTC. Translation: CASSFNNEQFF.

This clone was seen a single time. The rearrangement links TRBV5-1 to TRBJ1-1; 12 bases agree with TRBD1. This CDR3 comprises 14 residues. Trimming cost V 1 base and J 8 bases; bases outside gene matches: 3. In germline, CDR1 is SGHRS, CDR2 YFSETQ. CDR3 residues: CASSLPGTGGEAFF. CDR3 DNA: TGCGCCAGCAGCTTGCCCGGGACAGGGGGCGAAGCTTTCTTT.

This sequence joins TRBV6-2 or TRBV6-3 and TRBJ2-7; the match to TRBD1 covers 9 bases. The CDR3 is 14 residues long. V was clipped by 2 bases and J by 2 bases; unmatched bases: 1. Germline lookup yields CDR1 MNHEY and CDR2 SVGEGT. CDR3 nucleotide sequence: TGTGCCAGCAGTTACGGGACAGGGCCCTACGAGCAGTACTTC. Protein: CASSYGTGPYEQYF.

The V and J genes are TRBV15 and TRBJ2-3; TRBD2 aligns across 8 bases. This CDR3 contains 17 residues. Germline assignment: CDR1 LNHNV and CDR2 YYDKDF (reference sequence). The V gene end was trimmed by 1 base and the J gene end by 1 base; junction bases not matched to a gene: 7. CDR3 coding DNA: TGTGCCACCAGCAGAGGTACTCAAGCGGGGGGCACAGATACGCAGTATTTT. Protein sequence: CATSRGTQAGGTDTQYF.

The chain employs TRBV5-1 and TRBJ1-1; D gene ambiguous. Germline V gene lookup returns CDR1 SGHRS and CDR2 YFSETQ. The CDR3 runs 13 residues. V lost 2 bases, J lost 2 bases, and 7 bases lay in between. CDR3 in amino acids: CASSLSTNTEAFF. In DNA, the CDR3 is TGCGCCAGCAGCTTAAGTACAAACACTGAAGCTTTCTTT.

V and J are TRBV4-1 and TRBJ1-3, with D tentatively TRBD1 (5 bases). Germline CDR1 reads MGHRA; CDR2 reads YSYEKL. V was shortened by 0 bases and J by 0 bases, with 18 bases between the two germline ends. CDR3 length: 19 residues. The CDR3 nucleotides are TGCGCCAGCAGCCAAGATCCCCCAGCAGGGTCGACCTCTGGAAACACCATATATTTT. It specifies CASSQDPPAGSTSGNTIYF.

This rearrangement joins TRBV27 to TRBJ1-1, with TRBD1 matching over 10 bases. The CDR3 consists of 17 residues. Germline V gene sequence: CDR1 MNHEY, CDR2 SMNVEV (reference sequence). Unmatched junction bases numbered 10, after V lost 5 bases and J lost 1 base. The CDR3 nucleotides are TGTGCCAGCAGTCCTGGACAGGGGGAGGCTTGGAACACTGAAGCTTTCTTT. It translates to CASSPGQGEAWNTEAFF.

This rearrangement joins TRBV9 to TRBJ1-3, with D possibly TRBD1 on 5 matching bases. CDR1 is SGDLS, CDR2 YYNGEE, per germline. Trimming removed 1 base from V and 4 bases from J, with 15 bases in between. The CDR3 spans 16 residues. The CDR3 nucleotides read TGTGCCAGCAGCGTACATGCAGGGATAAACGGAAACACCATATATTTT. It yields the protein CASSVHAGINGNTIYF.

A few counts support this clone. The chain joins TRBV19 to TRBJ1-5; TRBD1 matches at 7 bases. Losses at the gene ends were 5 bases for V and 7 bases for J; bases not matched to a gene: 11. The CDR3 loop spans 15 amino acids. Germline V CDR1 and CDR2: LNHDA, SQIVND (reference sequence). CDR3 in DNA: TGTGCCAGTAGTGGAATACAGGGGCAAAGGCAGCCCCAGCATTTT. Encoded protein: CASSGIQGQRQPQHF.